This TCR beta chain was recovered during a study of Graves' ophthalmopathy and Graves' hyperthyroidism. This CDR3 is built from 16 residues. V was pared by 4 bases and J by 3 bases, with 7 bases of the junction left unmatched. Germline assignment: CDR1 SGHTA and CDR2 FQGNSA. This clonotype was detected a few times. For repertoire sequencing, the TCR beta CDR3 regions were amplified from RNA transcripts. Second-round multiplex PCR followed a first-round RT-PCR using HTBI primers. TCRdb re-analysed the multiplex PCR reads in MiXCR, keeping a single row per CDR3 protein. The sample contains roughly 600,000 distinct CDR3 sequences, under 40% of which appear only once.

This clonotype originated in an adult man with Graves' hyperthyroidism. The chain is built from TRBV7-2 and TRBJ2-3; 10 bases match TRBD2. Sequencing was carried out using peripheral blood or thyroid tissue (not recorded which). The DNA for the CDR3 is TGTGCCAGCAGCTCGAGCGGGGGGGCCTTTACAGATACGCAGTATTTT. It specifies CASSSSGGAFTDTQYF.